This T cell receptor (beta chain) was profiled in a study of regulatory T cells in long-lasting Graves disease. Relying on iRepertoire HTBI primers and Arm-PCR of CDR3 regions, the team built TCR beta libraries. TCRdb itself ran the multiplex PCR reads through MiXCR, one entry per CDR3 protein. The data hold about 340,000 distinct CDR3 sequences, with about 20% observed a single time. Time point given: persistent/refractory GD, antithyroid drugs over 5 years with positive TRAb. Generation of the TCR library employed RNA extracted from PBMCs. This clonotype came up many times. The target antigen is unknown. Whole-study findings and limits: TRBV28 was favored in persistent disease, as were TRBJ1-2 and TRBJ2-5.

Germline loops: CDR1 MDHEN, CDR2 SYDVKM. The V end was cut by 3 bases, the J end by 9 bases, with 18 bases between. The CDR3 runs 14 residues. The source of this sequence is a female donor with Graves disease. The chain carries TRBV28 and TRBJ2-7; D remains ambiguous. Specimen: peripheral blood mononuclear cells (PBMCs), collected when the disease was refractory, from a patient treated with antithyroid drugs. CDR3 nucleotides: TGTGCCAGCAGTTTCCCTAACTTGGTAGCACGGCAGTACTTC. This translates into CASSFPNLVARQYF.